The T cell receptor (beta chain) described here comes from a study of CD8 T cells in ankylosing spondylitis. With regard to this clonotype: Its target is unknown.

Study-wide points: Ankylosing spondylitis blood seemed to carry a telltale TCR beta motif made of seven or eight highly homologous variants.

This CDR3 comprises 15 residues. Germline-derived CDR1 and CDR2 are SGHRS and YFSETQ. V was pared by 0 bases and J by 7 bases, with 5 bases of the junction left unmatched. MiXCR, applied by TCRdb to the 5' RACE reads, yields one record per CDR3 protein. Among about 440,000 distinct CDR3 sequences listed, 17% were seen once. Sequenced sample: blood, either unsorted or a sorted T cell fraction (not recorded which). This TCR was sampled from a male donor with ankylosing spondylitis. This sequence joins TRBV5-1 and TRBJ2-2; 8 bases are shared with TRBD1. This CDR3 reads CASSLVQGAGGELFF. Here the CDR3 DNA reads TGCGCCAGCAGCTTGGTGCAGGGGGCCGGCGGGGAGCTGTTTTTT.